This T cell receptor beta chain stems from a study of T cells after yellow fever vaccination. TCRdb redid the calling of the 5' RACE reads with MiXCR, one entry per CDR3 protein. The table records some 400,000 distinct CDR3 sequences, roughly 6.2% of them present only once. Trimming took 7 bases from V and 5 from J, leaving 8 bases between them. From germline, CDR1 is SQVTM and CDR2 ANQGSEA. This CDR3 is 10 amino acids long. Ten or more counts support this clonotype. Sample: PBMCs, taken 5 days after the yellow fever booster vaccination. The TCR sequence derives from a man aged 30-40 years who received the YFV17D yellow fever vaccine. The chain employs TRBV29-1 and TRBJ2-5; no definite D call. CDR3 in DNA: TGCAGCGCCAAAGCCGAGACCCAGTACTTC. Protein sequence: CSAKAETQYF.